Listed below are T cell receptor beta chains from one sample, sequenced in a study of brain metastases from non-small cell lung cancer. Generated by immunoSEQ multiplex PCR, the TCRdb table keeps only in-frame clones and is missing some. The sample shows 700 to 950 clones, about 93% of them seen only once. The specimen was tumor-adjacent normal tissue. These receptors were taken from a donor aged 40 or over with non-small cell lung cancer. Each CDR3 is given with its conserved first and last residue. The D gene is left open where the match is weak. Size tells how often a clone was seen (once, few, many) or the class of an expanded clone, and some rows leave it out.

cdr3_aa,cdr3_nt,clone_size,j_call,d_call,v_call
CASSLVGTDIQETQYF,TGCGCCAGCAGCTTGGTTGGGACAGATATCCAAGAGACCCAGTACTTC,.,TRBJ2-5,TRBD1,TRBV5-1
CAISGTGRTTGGELFF,TGTGCCATCAGTGGAACAGGGAGAACTACCGGCGGGGAGCTGTTTTTT,once,TRBJ2-2,.,TRBV10-3
CASSWDRGSGYTF,TGTGCCAGCAGCTGGGACAGGGGGTCAGGCTACACCTTC,.,TRBJ1-2,TRBD1,TRBV5-4
CASSVVAGGYNEQFF,TGTGCCAGCAGCGTAGTTGCGGGGGGGTACAATGAGCAGTTCTTC,.,TRBJ2-1,TRBD2,TRBV9
CAISAGDRGLSGVNVLTF,TGTGCCATCAGTGCGGGGGACAGGGGGCTCTCTGGGGTCAACGTCCTGACTTTC,.,TRBJ2-6,TRBD1,TRBV10-3
CASSSRGMTKAFF,TGTGCCAGCAGTTCCAGGGGGATGACTAAAGCTTTCTTT,.,TRBJ1-1,TRBD1,TRBV12-3/TRBV12-4
CASSIDSPGHQSSYNSPLHF,TGTGCCAGTAGTATAGATTCCCCGGGACACCAAAGCTCCTATAATTCACCCCTCCACTTT,.,TRBJ1-6,.,TRBV19
CASSQDPGGGSRYTF,TGTGCCAGCAGCCAAGATCCGGGAGGGGGGTCTCGCTACACCTTC,.,TRBJ1-2,.,TRBV3-1/TRBV3-2
CASSETARNSPLHF,TGTGCCAGCAGTGAAACGGCGAGGAATTCACCCCTCCACTTT,.,TRBJ1-6,.,TRBV6-1
CARKSSEAFF,TGTGCCAGGAAAAGCTCGGAAGCTTTCTTT,once,TRBJ1-1,.,TRBV5-6
CALTGGETEAFF,TGTGCCCTAACAGGGGGCGAGACTGAAGCTTTCTTT,.,TRBJ1-1,TRBD1,TRBV30
CASSRPRKYTEAFF,TGTGCCAGCAGCAGACCGCGCAAGTACACTGAAGCTTTCTTT,.,TRBJ1-1,.,TRBV21-1
CASSEALDSLYGYTF,TGTGCCAGCAGTGAAGCGTTGGACAGCCTCTATGGCTACACCTTC,.,TRBJ1-2,.,TRBV2
CASSLGRGASVGELFF,TGTGCCAGCAGCTTGGGCAGGGGCGCGTCGGTAGGGGAGCTGTTTTTT,.,TRBJ2-2,.,TRBV11-3
CASSFRGGFGNTIYF,TGTGCCAGCAGCTTTCGTGGGGGATTCGGAAACACCATATATTTT,.,TRBJ1-3,.,TRBV7-2
CAWTTVNEKLFF,TGTGCCTGGACGACAGTGAATGAAAAACTGTTTTTT,.,TRBJ1-4,.,TRBV30
CASSLDGREMETQYF,TGTGCCAGCAGCTTAGATGGCAGGGAGATGGAGACCCAGTACTTC,.,TRBJ2-5,.,TRBV7-3
CASSLGGGGSNQPQHF,TGCGCCAGCAGCTTGGGAGGAGGAGGGAGCAATCAGCCCCAGCATTTT,.,TRBJ1-5,.,TRBV5-1
CASSTLDRVEQYF,TGTGCCAGCAGTACCCTGGACAGGGTTGAGCAGTACTTC,.,TRBJ2-7,TRBD1,TRBV2
CASSKTGPGTEAFF,TGTGCCAGCAGCAAGACAGGGCCGGGCACTGAAGCTTTCTTT,.,TRBJ1-1,TRBD1,TRBV2
CASSPTDRVGNYGYTF,TGCGCCAGCAGCCCAACCGACAGGGTGGGAAACTATGGCTACACCTTC,.,TRBJ1-2,TRBD1,TRBV5-1
CASSLSGGQPQHF,TGTGCCAGCAGCTTATCGGGGGGTCAGCCCCAGCATTTT,.,TRBJ1-5,.,TRBV7-9
CASSPWGPGNTGELFF,TGCGCCAGCAGCCCTTGGGGACCGGGGAACACCGGGGAGCTGTTTTTT,.,TRBJ2-2,.,TRBV5-1
CASSLEGTAGGNEQFF,TGTGCCAGCAGCTTAGAAGGGACGGCAGGTGGGAATGAGCAGTTCTTC,.,TRBJ2-1,.,TRBV11-1
CASSYAPSGKDGYTF,TGTGCCAGCAGTTACGCCCCCTCGGGGAAGGATGGCTACACCTTC,.,TRBJ1-2,.,TRBV6-6
CASSQALTGAETQYF,TGTGCCAGCAGCCAAGCCCTAACAGGGGCAGAGACCCAGTACTTC,.,TRBJ2-5,TRBD1,TRBV14
CASSPGGGQGTDTQYF,TGCGCCAGCAGCCCCGGGGGGGGACAGGGCACAGATACGCAGTATTTT,.,TRBJ2-3,.,TRBV5-1
CASSEALQGIATNEKLFF,TGTGCCAGCAGTGAAGCGCTACAGGGCATAGCAACTAATGAAAAACTGTTTTTT,.,TRBJ1-4,.,TRBV2
CASLDRDREQYF,TGTGCCAGTCTAGACAGGGACCGCGAGCAGTACTTC,.,TRBJ2-7,TRBD1,TRBV6-5
CASSFEGRGGTDTQYF,TGTGCCAGCAGCTTTGAGGGGCGGGGGGGCACAGATACGCAGTATTTT,.,TRBJ2-3,TRBD2,TRBV7-2
CAWSPTLNTREQFF,TGTGCCTGGAGTCCGACCCTTAATACGCGAGAACAGTTCTTT,.,TRBJ1-1,.,TRBV30
CASRFPGLVNTEAFF,TGTGCCAGCAGATTCCCGGGCTTGGTGAACACTGAAGCTTTCTTT,.,TRBJ1-1,.,TRBV5-8
CASSLARGQGHEQYF,TGTGCCAGCAGCTTAGCACGGGGACAGGGCCACGAGCAGTACTTC,.,TRBJ2-7,TRBD1,TRBV7-2
CASSVGSMDETQYF,TGTGCCAGCAGCGTAGGGTCGATGGATGAGACCCAGTACTTC,once,TRBJ2-5,.,TRBV9
CASSTRAGDEKLFF,TGTGCCAGCAGTACTCGGGCCGGTGATGAAAAACTGTTTTTT,.,TRBJ1-4,.,TRBV2
CASSIGGKTIAKNIQYF,TGTGCCAGTAGTATAGGGGGCAAGACGATAGCCAAAAACATTCAGTACTTC,.,TRBJ2-4,.,TRBV19
CASSKKKDRDRRETQYF,TGTGCCAGCAGCAAAAAAAAAGACCGGGACAGGAGAGAGACCCAGTACTTC,once,TRBJ2-5,.,TRBV21-1
CAWSGGYYEQYF,TGTGCCTGGAGTGGGGGATATTACGAGCAGTACTTC,.,TRBJ2-7,.,TRBV30
CASSPPGGQGVAEAFF,TGTGCCAGCAGCCCGCCCGGAGGGCAGGGGGTGGCTGAAGCTTTCTTT,.,TRBJ1-1,TRBD1,TRBV7-9
CASSEDGGEFEQYF,TGTGCCAGCAGCGAAGATGGCGGAGAGTTCGAGCAGTACTTC,.,TRBJ2-7,.,TRBV21-1
CASSQDFAGGSPLHF,TGTGCCAGCAGCCAAGATTTCGCAGGGGGTTCACCCCTCCACTTT,.,TRBJ1-6,TRBD1,TRBV3-1/TRBV3-2
CASSLAIGGTGELFF,TGTGCCAGCAGCTTAGCGATTGGGGGGACCGGGGAGCTGTTTTTT,.,TRBJ2-2,.,TRBV7-6
CASSHPLGIYQPQHF,TGTGCCAGCAGCCACCCCCTGGGGATATATCAGCCCCAGCATTTT,.,TRBJ1-5,.,TRBV6-2/TRBV6-3
CASDRDSGANVLTF,TGTGCCTCCGACAGGGACTCTGGGGCCAACGTCCTGACTTTC,.,TRBJ2-6,TRBD1,TRBV30
CASSLVLGSGAMNTEAFF,TGTGCCAGCAGCTTAGTGTTGGGATCGGGGGCCATGAACACTGAAGCTTTCTTT,.,TRBJ1-1,.,TRBV11-2
CASSRERGTARANVLTF,TGTGCCAGCAGTCGGGAACGGGGGACAGCGAGGGCCAACGTCCTGACTTTC,.,TRBJ2-6,.,TRBV7-6
CASTRTGYMNTEAFF,TGTGCCAGTACGAGGACAGGGTACATGAACACTGAAGCTTTCTTT,.,TRBJ1-1,TRBD1,TRBV19